The clone carrying this TCR beta chain occurred a few times. The data were taken from a study of T-cell reconstitution after alpha-beta-depleted transplantation in children. A library of TCRbeta sequences, prepared with unique molecular identifiers, was generated. In TCRdb, the PCR reads were re-called with MiXCR into one record per CDR3 protein. The data hold nearly 400,000 distinct CDR3 sequences, with roughly 21% observed a single time. The sequences come from PBMCs from the stem cell graft donor, collected from the stem cell graft. The receptor was derived from a human donor who donated a stem cell graft to a child with acute myeloid leukemia.

The CDR3 bases are TGCGCCAGCAGCTTGGCGGACAGGGCCCAAGATACGCAGTATTTT. As protein: CASSLADRAQDTQYF. The V call is TRBV5-1, the J call TRBJ2-3; TRBD1 aligns across 8 bases. The CDR3 loop spans 15 amino acids. V gave up 0 bases and J gave up 5 bases; unmatched junction bases: 5. Germline values: CDR1 SGHRS, CDR2 YFSETQ.